This T cell receptor beta chain was sequenced for a study of blood T cell repertoires in COVID-19. At the level of the study: Samples representing acute and convalescent COVID-19 were sourced from the United States, Italy and Spain. In each case, the material was cDNA or gDNA derived from T cells, B-cell-depleted T cells, or PBMCs.

V was shortened by 0 bases and J by 7 bases, with 12 bases between the two germline ends. Germline lookup yields CDR1 SEHNR and CDR2 FQNEAQ (reference sequence). The CDR3 length is 14 residues. Authors' processing steps: How many nucleated cells were present was estimated from reference gene primer amplification. Measured with immunoSEQ multiplex PCR; TCRdb has only the in-frame clones, and not every one. Clone size and V and J calls were adopted from that table, with D and trimming inferred from the DNA. This repertoire shows fewer than 350,000 clones, approximately 81% found once; its top ten account for around 2.9%. This clone was seen once.

The sequence came from an older woman with active or convalescent COVID-19. The rearrangement links TRBV7-9 to TRBJ1-1; D call uncertain. Sample: peripheral blood. CDR3 sequence: CASSLALSGVEAFF. In DNA form, the CDR3 reads TGTGCCAGCAGCTTAGCGCTCTCCGGGGTTGAAGCTTTCTTT. Full variable domain (remainder filled in from reference TRBV7-9 and TRBJ1-1): DTGVSQNPRHKITKRGQNVTFRCDPISEHNRLYWYRQTLGQGPEFLTYFQNEAQLEKSRLLSDRFSAERPKGSFSTLEIQRTEQGDSAMYLCASSLALSGVEAFFGQGTRLTVV.